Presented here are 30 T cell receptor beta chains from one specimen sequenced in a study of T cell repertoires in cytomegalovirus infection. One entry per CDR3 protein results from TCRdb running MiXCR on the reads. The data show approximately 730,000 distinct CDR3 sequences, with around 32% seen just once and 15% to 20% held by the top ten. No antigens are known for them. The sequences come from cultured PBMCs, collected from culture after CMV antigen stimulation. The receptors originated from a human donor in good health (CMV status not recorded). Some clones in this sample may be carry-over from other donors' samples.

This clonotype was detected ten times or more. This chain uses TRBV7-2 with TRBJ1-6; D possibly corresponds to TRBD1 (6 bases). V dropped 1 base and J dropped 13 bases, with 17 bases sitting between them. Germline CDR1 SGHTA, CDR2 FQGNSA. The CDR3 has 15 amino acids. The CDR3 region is CASSLEGVPILPLHF. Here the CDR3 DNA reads TGTGCCAGCAGCTTAGAGGGGGTCCCCATTCTTCCCCTCCACTTT.

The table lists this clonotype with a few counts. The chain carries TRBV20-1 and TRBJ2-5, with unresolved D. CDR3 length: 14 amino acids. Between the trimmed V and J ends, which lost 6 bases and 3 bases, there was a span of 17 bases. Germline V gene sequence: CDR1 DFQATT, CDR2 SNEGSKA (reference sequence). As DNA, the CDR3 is TGCAGTGCGTCCGCAGGCAGCTTAAAAGAGACCCAGTACTTC. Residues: CSASAGSLKETQYF.

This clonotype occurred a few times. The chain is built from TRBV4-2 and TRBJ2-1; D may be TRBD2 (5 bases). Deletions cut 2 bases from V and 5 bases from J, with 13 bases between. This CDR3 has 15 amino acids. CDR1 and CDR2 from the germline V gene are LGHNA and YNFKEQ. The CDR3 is CASSQFGVRDNEQFF. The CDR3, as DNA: TGTGCCAGCAGCCAATTCGGGGTGAGGGACAATGAGCAGTTCTTC.

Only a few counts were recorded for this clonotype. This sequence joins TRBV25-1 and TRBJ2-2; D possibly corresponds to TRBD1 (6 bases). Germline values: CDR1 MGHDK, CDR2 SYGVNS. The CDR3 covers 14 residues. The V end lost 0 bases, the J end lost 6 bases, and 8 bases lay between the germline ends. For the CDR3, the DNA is TGTGCCAGCAGTGAATACAGGGGATCCGGGGAGCTGTTTTTT. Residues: CASSEYRGSGELFF.

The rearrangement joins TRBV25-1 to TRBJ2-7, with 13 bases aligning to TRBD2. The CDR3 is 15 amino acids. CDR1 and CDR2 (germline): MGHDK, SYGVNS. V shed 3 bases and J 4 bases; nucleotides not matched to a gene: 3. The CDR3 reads CASSDRGLAGYEQYF. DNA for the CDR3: TGTGCCAGCAGTGATAGGGGACTAGCGGGGTACGAGCAGTACTTC.

CDR3 DNA: TGCGCCAGCAGCTTGGCCCTAGCGGACACCGGGGAGCTGTTTTTT. Translating gives CASSLALADTGELFF. This chain uses TRBV5-1 with TRBJ2-2; TRBD2 matches 7 bases. CDR3 length: 15 residues. J lost 3 bases, V lost 0 bases, and 2 bases had no gene match. CDR1 is SGHRS, CDR2 YFSETQ, per germline.

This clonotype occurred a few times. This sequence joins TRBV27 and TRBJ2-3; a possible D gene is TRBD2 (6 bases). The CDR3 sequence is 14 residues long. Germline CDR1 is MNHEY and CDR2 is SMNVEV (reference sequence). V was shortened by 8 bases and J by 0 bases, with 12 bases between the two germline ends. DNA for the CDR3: TGTGCCAGCGGAGGGGCACCTAGCACAGATACGCAGTATTTT. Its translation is CASGGAPSTDTQYF.

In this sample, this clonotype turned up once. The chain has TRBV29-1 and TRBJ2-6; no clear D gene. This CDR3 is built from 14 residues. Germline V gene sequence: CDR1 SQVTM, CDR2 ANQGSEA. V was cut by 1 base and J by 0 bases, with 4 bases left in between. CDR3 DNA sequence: TGCAGCGTTGAAGTGTCCTCTGGGGCCAACGTCCTGACTTTC. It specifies CSVEVSSGANVLTF.

CDR3 DNA: TGTGCCAGCGGCATAATCGGAGATACGCAGTATTTT. This encodes CASGIIGDTQYF. The chain carries TRBV6-6 and TRBJ2-3; D not certain. Trimming stripped 8 bases from V and 5 bases from J, with 11 bases between. The germline V gene encodes CDR1 MNHNY and CDR2 SVGAGI (reference sequence). This CDR3 has 12 amino acids.

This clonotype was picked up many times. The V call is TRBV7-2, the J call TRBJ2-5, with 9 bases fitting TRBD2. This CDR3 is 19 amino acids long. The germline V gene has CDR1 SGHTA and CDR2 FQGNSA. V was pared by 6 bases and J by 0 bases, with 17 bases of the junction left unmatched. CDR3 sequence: CASRPLLAGEWSYQETQYF. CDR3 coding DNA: TGTGCCAGCAGACCACTCTTAGCGGGAGAGTGGAGTTACCAAGAGACCCAGTACTTC. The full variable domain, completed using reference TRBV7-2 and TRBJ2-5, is GAGVSQSPSNKVTEKGKDVELRCDPISGHTALYWYRQSLGQGLEFLIYFQGNSAPDKSGLPSDRFSAERTGGSVSTLTIQRTQQEDSAVYLCASRPLLAGEWSYQETQYFGPGTRLLVL.

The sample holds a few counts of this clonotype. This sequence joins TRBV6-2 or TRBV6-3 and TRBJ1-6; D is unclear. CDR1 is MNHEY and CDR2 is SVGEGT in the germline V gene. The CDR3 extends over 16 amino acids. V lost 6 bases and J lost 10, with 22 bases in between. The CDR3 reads CASSHPPGFRRSPLHF. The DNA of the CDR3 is TGTGCCAGCAGCCATCCCCCGGGGTTTCGGCGGTCACCCCTCCACTTT.

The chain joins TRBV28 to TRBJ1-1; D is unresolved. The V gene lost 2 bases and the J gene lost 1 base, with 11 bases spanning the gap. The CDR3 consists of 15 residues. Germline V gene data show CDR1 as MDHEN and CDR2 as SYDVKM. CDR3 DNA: TGTGCCAGCAGTTTACCGGCAATGGGGAACACTGAAGCTTTCTTT. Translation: CASSLPAMGNTEAFF.

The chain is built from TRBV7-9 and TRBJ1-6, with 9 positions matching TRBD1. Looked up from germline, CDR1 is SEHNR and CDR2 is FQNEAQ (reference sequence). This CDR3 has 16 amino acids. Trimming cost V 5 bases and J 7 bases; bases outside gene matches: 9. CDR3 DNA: TGTGCCAGCAGCCCCGGGACAGGGTTTATGAATTCACCCCTCCACTTT. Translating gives CASSPGTGFMNSPLHF.

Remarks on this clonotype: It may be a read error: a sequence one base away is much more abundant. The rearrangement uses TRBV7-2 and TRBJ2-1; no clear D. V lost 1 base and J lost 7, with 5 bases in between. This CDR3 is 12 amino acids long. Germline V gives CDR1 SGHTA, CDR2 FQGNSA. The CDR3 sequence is CASSLEANEQFF. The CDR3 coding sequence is TGTGCCAGCAGCTTAGAGGCAAATGAGCAGTTCTTC.

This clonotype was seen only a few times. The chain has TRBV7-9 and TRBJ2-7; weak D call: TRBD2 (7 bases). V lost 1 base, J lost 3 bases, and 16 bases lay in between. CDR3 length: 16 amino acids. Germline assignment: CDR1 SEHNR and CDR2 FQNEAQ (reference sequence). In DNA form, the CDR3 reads TGTGCCAGCAGCTTAGTAGCGTTGGGGGGGCACTACGAGCAGTACTTC. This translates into CASSLVALGGHYEQYF.

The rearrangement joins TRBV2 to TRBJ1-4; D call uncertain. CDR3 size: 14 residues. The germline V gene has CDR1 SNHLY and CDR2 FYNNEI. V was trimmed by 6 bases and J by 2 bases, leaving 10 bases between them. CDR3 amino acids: CASRRRPTNEKLFF. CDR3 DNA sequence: TGTGCCAGCAGAAGACGTCCTACTAATGAAAAACTGTTTTTT.

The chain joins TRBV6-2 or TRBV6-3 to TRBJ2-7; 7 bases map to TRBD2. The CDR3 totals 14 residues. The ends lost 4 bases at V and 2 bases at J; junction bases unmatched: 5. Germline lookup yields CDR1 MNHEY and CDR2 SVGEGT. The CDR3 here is CASSSGLFTYEQYF. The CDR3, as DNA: TGTGCCAGCAGTTCGGGACTATTTACCTACGAGCAGTACTTC.

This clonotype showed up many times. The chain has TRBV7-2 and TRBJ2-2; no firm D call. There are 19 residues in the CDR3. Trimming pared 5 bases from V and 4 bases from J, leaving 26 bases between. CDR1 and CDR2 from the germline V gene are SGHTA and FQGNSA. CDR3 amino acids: CASSQKLGRDPRFTGELFF. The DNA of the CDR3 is TGTGCCAGCAGCCAGAAACTTGGAAGAGACCCACGGTTCACCGGGGAGCTGTTTTTT. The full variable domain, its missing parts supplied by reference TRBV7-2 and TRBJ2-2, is GAGVSQSPSNKVTEKGKDVELRCDPISGHTALYWYRQSLGQGLEFLIYFQGNSAPDKSGLPSDRFSAERTGGSVSTLTIQRTQQEDSAVYLCASSQKLGRDPRFTGELFFGEGSRLTVL.

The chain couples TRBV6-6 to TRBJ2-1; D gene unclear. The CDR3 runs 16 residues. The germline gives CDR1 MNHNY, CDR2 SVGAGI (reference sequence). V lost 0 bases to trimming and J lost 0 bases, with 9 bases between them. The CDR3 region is CASSYSGTRSYNEQFF. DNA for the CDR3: TGTGCCAGCAGTTACTCCGGCACCCGCTCCTACAATGAGCAGTTCTTC.

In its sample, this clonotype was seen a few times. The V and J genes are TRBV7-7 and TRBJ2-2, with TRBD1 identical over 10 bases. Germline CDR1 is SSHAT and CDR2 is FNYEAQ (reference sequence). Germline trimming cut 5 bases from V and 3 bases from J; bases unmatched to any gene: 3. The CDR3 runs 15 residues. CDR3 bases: TGTGCCAGCAGCCCCGGGACAGGGGACACCGGGGAGCTGTTTTTT. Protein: CASSPGTGDTGELFF.

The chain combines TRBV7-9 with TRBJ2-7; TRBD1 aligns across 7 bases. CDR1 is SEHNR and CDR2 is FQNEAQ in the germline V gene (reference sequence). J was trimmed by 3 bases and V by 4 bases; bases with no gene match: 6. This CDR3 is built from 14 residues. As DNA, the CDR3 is TGTGCCAGCAGCTCCCGGGACAGAGACTACGAGCAGTACTTC. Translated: CASSSRDRDYEQYF.

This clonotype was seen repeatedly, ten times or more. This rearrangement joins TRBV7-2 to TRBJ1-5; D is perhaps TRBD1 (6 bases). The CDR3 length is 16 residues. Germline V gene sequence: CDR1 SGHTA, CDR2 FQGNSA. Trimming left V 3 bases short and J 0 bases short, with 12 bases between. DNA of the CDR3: TGTGCCAGCAGCTTTACCGGGACACTTAGCAATCAGCCCCAGCATTTT. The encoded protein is CASSFTGTLSNQPQHF.

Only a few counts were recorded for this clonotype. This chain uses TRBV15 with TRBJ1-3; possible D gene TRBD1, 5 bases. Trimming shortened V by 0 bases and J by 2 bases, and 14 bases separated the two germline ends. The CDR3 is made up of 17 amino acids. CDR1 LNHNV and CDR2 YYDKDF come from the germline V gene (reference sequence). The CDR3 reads CATSRDRRSGTGNTIYF. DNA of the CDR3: TGTGCCACCAGCAGAGATCGGCGGTCAGGGACTGGAAACACCATATATTTT.

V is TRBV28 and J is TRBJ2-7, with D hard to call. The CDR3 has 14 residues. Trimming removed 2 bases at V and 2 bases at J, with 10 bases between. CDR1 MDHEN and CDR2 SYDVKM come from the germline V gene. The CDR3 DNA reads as TGTGCCAGCAGTTTAGCTGGGGATGCCTACGAGCAGTACTTC. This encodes CASSLAGDAYEQYF.

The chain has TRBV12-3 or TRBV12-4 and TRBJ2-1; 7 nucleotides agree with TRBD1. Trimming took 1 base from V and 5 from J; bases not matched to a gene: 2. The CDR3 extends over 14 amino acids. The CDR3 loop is CASSLEGADNEQFF. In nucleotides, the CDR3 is TGTGCCAGCAGTTTAGAGGGGGCGGACAATGAGCAGTTCTTC.

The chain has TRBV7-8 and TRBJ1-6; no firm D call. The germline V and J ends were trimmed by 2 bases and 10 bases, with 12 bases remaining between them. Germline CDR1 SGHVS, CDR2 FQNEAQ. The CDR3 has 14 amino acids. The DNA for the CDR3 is TGTGCCAGCAGCTTATGGCGGACGCTCTCACCCCTCCACTTT. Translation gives CASSLWRTLSPLHF.

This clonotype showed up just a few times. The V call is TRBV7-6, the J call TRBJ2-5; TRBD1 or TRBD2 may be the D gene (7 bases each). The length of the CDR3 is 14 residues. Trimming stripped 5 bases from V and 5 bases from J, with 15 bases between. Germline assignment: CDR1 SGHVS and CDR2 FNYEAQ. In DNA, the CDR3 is TGTGCCAGCAGCCAGGGGGGGGGTAGGGAGACCCAGTACTTC. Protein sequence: CASSQGGGRETQYF.

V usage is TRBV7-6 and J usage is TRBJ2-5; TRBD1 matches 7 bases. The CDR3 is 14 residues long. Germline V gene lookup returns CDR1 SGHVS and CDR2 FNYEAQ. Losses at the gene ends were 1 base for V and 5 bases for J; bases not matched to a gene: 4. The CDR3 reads CASSLGTGVETQYF. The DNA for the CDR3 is TGTGCCAGCAGCTTAGGTACAGGGGTGGAGACCCAGTACTTC.

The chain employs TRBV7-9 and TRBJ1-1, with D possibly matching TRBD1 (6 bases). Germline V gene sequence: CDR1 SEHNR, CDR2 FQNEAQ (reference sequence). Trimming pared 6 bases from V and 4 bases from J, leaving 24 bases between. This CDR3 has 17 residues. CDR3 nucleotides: TGTGCCAGCAGACTAACGGGGGGGCTCGGGGGGCCCACTGAAGCTTTCTTT. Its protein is CASRLTGGLGGPTEAFF.

CDR3 loop: CASSYSVWGAGDGELFF. CDR3 DNA: TGTGCCAGCAGTTACAGTGTTTGGGGGGCGGGCGACGGGGAGCTGTTTTTT. The V gene is TRBV6-5, the J gene TRBJ2-2; D possibly matches TRBD1 or TRBD2 (6 bases each). The CDR3 spans 17 residues. The germline gives CDR1 MNHEY, CDR2 SVGAGI. V lost 2 bases and J 7 bases, leaving 20 bases between the germline ends.